The rows below give T cell receptor beta chains drawn from one sample of a study of Ad26.COV2.S vaccination and SARS-CoV-2 variants. Data came from immunoSEQ multiplex PCR; TCRdb stores just in-frame clones and leaves some out. The table has some 39,000 clones, roughly 84% seen once. Sequenced here: peripheral blood, sampled after recovery from COVID-19. These receptor sequences come from a human donor who had recovered from COVID-19. Each CDR3 is given with its conserved first and last residue. The order of the fields is clone size, J gene, D gene, V gene, CDR3 DNA, CDR3 protein. The D gene is left open where the match is weak. Size tells how often a clone was seen (once, few, many) or the class of an expanded clone, and some rows leave it out.

size: NA; J: TRBJ2-3; D: NA; V: TRBV4-2; DNA: TGTGCCAGCAGCTTCAGTACAGATACGCAGTATTTT; CDR3: CASSFSTDTQYF
size: NA; J: TRBJ1-3; D: NA; V: TRBV7-9; DNA: TGTGCCAGCAGCTCGGGATTAATAGGAAACACCATATATTTT; CDR3: CASSSGLIGNTIYF
size: NA; J: TRBJ1-5; D: NA; V: TRBV6-5; DNA: TGTGCCAGCAGTCCCCGACAGATCGATCAGCCCCAGCATTTT; CDR3: CASSPRQIDQPQHF
size: NA; J: TRBJ1-2; D: TRBD1; V: TRBV13; DNA: TGTGCCAGCAGCTTAAAACAGGGGCCTGGCTACACCTTC; CDR3: CASSLKQGPGYTF
size: NA; J: TRBJ1-1; D: NA; V: TRBV19; DNA: TGTGCCAGTAGTAGAAGGGCCTTATCAATCGGGGGTATGACTGAAGCTTTCTTT; CDR3: CASSRRALSIGGMTEAFF
size: once; J: TRBJ2-3; D: NA; V: TRBV28; DNA: TGTGCCAGCAGTAGTCCGGTCACAGATACGCAGTATTTT; CDR3: CASSSPVTDTQYF
size: NA; J: TRBJ2-3; D: TRBD2; V: TRBV19; DNA: TGTGCCAGTAGTATGACTAGCGGGGGGGCCTGGGGCACAGATACGCAGTATTTT; CDR3: CASSMTSGGAWGTDTQYF
size: NA; J: TRBJ1-2; D: NA; V: TRBV6-1; DNA: TGTGCCAGCAGTGACAGGGGCTTTGGGTCCAGCTATGGCTACACCTTC; CDR3: CASSDRGFGSSYGYTF
size: NA; J: TRBJ1-2; D: NA; V: TRBV29-1; DNA: TGCAGCGTTCGGGGGTTTGGCTACACCTTC; CDR3: CSVRGFGYTF
size: NA; J: TRBJ1-3; D: TRBD1; V: TRBV6-5; DNA: TGTGCCAGCAGTTACTCGCTTCAGGGGGCAGGAAACACCATATATTTT; CDR3: CASSYSLQGAGNTIYF
size: few; J: TRBJ2-3; D: TRBD2; V: TRBV3-1/TRBV3-2; DNA: TGTGCCAGCAGCAACCCCCCTAGCGGGGTGGGCGCAGATACGCAGTATTTT; CDR3: CASSNPPSGVGADTQYF
size: NA; J: TRBJ1-4; D: NA; V: TRBV7-9; DNA: TGTGCCAGCAAGGCAGGGCGCAATGAAAAACTGTTTTTT; CDR3: CASKAGRNEKLFF
size: NA; J: TRBJ1-2; D: NA; V: TRBV7-3; DNA: TGTGCCAGCAGCGCAACCGGGCCCGCTACGGGCTACACCTTC; CDR3: CASSATGPATGYTF
size: NA; J: TRBJ1-4; D: NA; V: TRBV6-5; DNA: TGTGCCAGCAGAGCCGTTTCAGCAACTAATGAAAAACTGTTTTTT; CDR3: CASRAVSATNEKLFF
size: NA; J: TRBJ2-7; D: NA; V: TRBV28; DNA: TGTGCCAGCACCGTCGACTACGAGCAGTACTTC; CDR3: CASTVDYEQYF
size: NA; J: TRBJ1-2; D: NA; V: TRBV9; DNA: TGTGCCAGCAGCGTAATGTCAGAGCCCTTGCGTGGCTACACCTTC; CDR3: CASSVMSEPLRGYTF
size: NA; J: TRBJ2-1; D: TRBD2; V: TRBV18; DNA: TGTGCCAGCTCACCACCATCTCAATTAGCGGGGGTAGGTGAGCAGTTCTTC; CDR3: CASSPPSQLAGVGEQFF
size: NA; J: TRBJ1-4; D: NA; V: TRBV27; DNA: TGTGCCAGCAGTTCCTGGGACCAAAATGAAAAACTGTTTTTT; CDR3: CASSSWDQNEKLFF
size: NA; J: TRBJ2-1; D: TRBD2; V: TRBV2; DNA: TGTGCCAGCAAGTATCCTCCGGGAGGCGGCAGTGAGCAGTTCTTC; CDR3: CASKYPPGGGSEQFF
size: medium-sized; J: TRBJ1-2; D: NA; V: TRBV7-9; DNA: TGTGCCAGCAGCTTAGAGCCTTATGGCTACACCTTC; CDR3: CASSLEPYGYTF
size: NA; J: TRBJ2-1; D: TRBD2; V: TRBV10-2; DNA: TGCGCCAGCAGGTGGGGGGAGGGAAATGAGCAGTTCTTC; CDR3: CASRWGEGNEQFF
size: NA; J: TRBJ2-5; D: TRBD2; V: TRBV18; DNA: TGTGCCAGCTCACGTCTAGCGGAAGAGACCCAGTACTTC; CDR3: CASSRLAEETQYF
size: NA; J: TRBJ1-2; D: NA; V: TRBV5-1; DNA: TGCGCCAGCAGCTTGGGAAACCCGGAGGGGAGATACACCTTC; CDR3: CASSLGNPEGRYTF
size: NA; J: TRBJ1-2; D: TRBD1; V: TRBV9; DNA: TGTGCCAGCAGCGTGCCGGGGACAGGGTATGGCTACACCTTC; CDR3: CASSVPGTGYGYTF
size: NA; J: TRBJ2-7; D: TRBD1; V: TRBV6-6; DNA: TGTGCCAGCAGACGCCAGGGGGACAGTGACCACGAGCAGTACTTC; CDR3: CASRRQGDSDHEQYF
size: NA; J: TRBJ2-2; D: NA; V: TRBV11-2; DNA: TGTGCCAGCAGCAAAGGACGGCCGCAGTCCGGGGAGCTGTTTTTT; CDR3: CASSKGRPQSGELFF
size: NA; J: TRBJ1-5; D: NA; V: TRBV4-1; DNA: TGCGCCAGCAGCCCGCAGGGAATCAATCAGCCCCAGCATTTT; CDR3: CASSPQGINQPQHF
size: NA; J: TRBJ1-2; D: TRBD1; V: TRBV7-3; DNA: TGTGCCAGCAGCTTCGGACAGGGGGCCAGTGGCTACACCTTC; CDR3: CASSFGQGASGYTF